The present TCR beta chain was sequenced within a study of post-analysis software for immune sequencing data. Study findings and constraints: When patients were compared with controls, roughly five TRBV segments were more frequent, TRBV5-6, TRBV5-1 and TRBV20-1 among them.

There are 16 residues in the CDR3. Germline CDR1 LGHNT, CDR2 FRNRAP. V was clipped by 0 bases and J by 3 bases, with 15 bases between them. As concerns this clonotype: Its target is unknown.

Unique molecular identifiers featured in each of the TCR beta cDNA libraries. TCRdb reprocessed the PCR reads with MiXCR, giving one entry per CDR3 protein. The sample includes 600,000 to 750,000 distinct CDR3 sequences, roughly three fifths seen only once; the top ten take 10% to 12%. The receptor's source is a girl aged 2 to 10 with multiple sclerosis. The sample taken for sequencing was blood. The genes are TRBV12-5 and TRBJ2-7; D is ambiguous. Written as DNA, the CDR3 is TGTGCTAGTGGTTTGGTAGGCACTGGCAAATTCTACGAGCAGTACTTC. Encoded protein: CASGLVGTGKFYEQYF.